The 16 T cell receptor beta chains listed next were all sequenced from one sample in a study of T cells in Graves' hyperthyroidism and ophthalmopathy. RNA transcripts gave rise to amplified TCR beta CDR3 regions. The TCR CDR3 was amplified in a first-round RT-PCR using the HTBI primer set. MiXCR, run by TCRdb on the multiplex PCR reads, gives a single entry per CDR3 protein. Among 460,000 or so distinct CDR3 sequences listed, 13% to 15% were seen once. The sequencing sample was made of blood. The receptors were gathered from a woman in her late teens or twenties with Graves' hyperthyroidism.

This clonotype occurred many times. This chain connects TRBV12-3 or TRBV12-4 to TRBJ2-3, with D perhaps matching TRBD2 (7 bases). The CDR3 is made up of 14 amino acids. V was clipped by 2 bases and J by 4 bases, with 10 bases between them. The CDR3 is CASSLLRGPDTQYF. The CDR3 DNA is TGTGCCAGCAGTTTATTGCGGGGGCCAGATACGCAGTATTTT.

This clonotype appeared many times. J is TRBJ2-7 and V is TRBV3-1; no clear D. V lost 1 base to trimming and J lost 6 bases, with 13 bases between them. The CDR3 covers 14 residues. The germline CDR1 and CDR2 sequences are LGHDT and YNNKEL (reference sequence). The CDR3, as DNA: TGTGCCAGCAGCCAAGGGCTAGAGGTGCTCGAGCAGTACGTC. Translated, it gives CASSQGLEVLEQYV.

This clonotype was seen a handful of times. CDR3 bases: TGTGCCAGCAGCCCTCGGGGAGTAGCGGTGAACACCGGGGAGCTGTTTTTT. This codes for CASSPRGVAVNTGELFF. The V gene is TRBV9, the J gene TRBJ2-2, with a tentative D call TRBD2 (6 bases). Germline CDR1 is SGDLS and CDR2 is YYNGEE. The CDR3 contains 17 residues. V gave up 4 bases and J gave up 1 base, with 17 bases separating them.

This clonotype appeared many times. The chain employs TRBV20-1 and TRBJ1-1; D is perhaps TRBD1 (5 bases). Trimming took off 3 bases at V and 6 bases at J, with 11 bases between the two ends. Germline CDR1 reads DFQATT; CDR2 reads SNEGSKA (reference sequence). This CDR3 is 12 amino acids long. CDR3 nucleotides: TGCAGTGCTAGTGACCAGGGTGCTGAAGCTTTCTTT. This sequence encodes CSASDQGAEAFF.

This clonotype showed up many times. The chain carries TRBV20-1 and TRBJ1-5; TRBD1 agrees at 9 bases. Unmatched junction bases numbered 11, after V lost 2 bases and J lost 0 bases. The CDR3 consists of 18 residues. The germline CDR1 and CDR2 sequences are DFQATT and SNEGSKA (reference sequence). The CDR3 bases are TGCAGTGCTAGAATTGGAGACAGGGGGTTCTATAGCAATCAGCCCCAGCATTTT. This translates into CSARIGDRGFYSNQPQHF.

The chain employs TRBV12-3 or TRBV12-4 and TRBJ2-3; the match to TRBD2 covers 7 bases. V lost 6 bases to trimming and J lost 11 bases; unmatched junction nucleotides: 11. The CDR3 consists of 13 residues. CDR3 DNA sequence: TGTGCCAGCAGACCCCCGACTAGCCGGGTGCAGTATTTT. As protein: CASRPPTSRVQYF.

The rearrangement uses TRBV13 and TRBJ1-2; 7 nucleotides match TRBD1. With 3 bases clipped from V and 14 bases from J, the junction kept 15 bases outside the gene matches. The germline V gene has CDR1 PRHDT and CDR2 FYEKMQ (reference sequence). The CDR3 length is 14 residues. Written as DNA, the CDR3 is TGTGCCAGCAGCTTCTTGGACAGGCCGAAACGGGTAACCTTC. This codes for CASSFLDRPKRVTF.

This clonotype has a count of ten or more. The DNA of the CDR3 is TGTGCCAGCTCGGGCCAGGGGGCGCACACTGAAGCTTTCTTT. This encodes CASSGQGAHTEAFF. The rearrangement joins TRBV18 to TRBJ1-1, with 8 bases aligning to TRBD1. Germline CDR1 is KGHSH and CDR2 is LQKENI. The length of the CDR3 is 14 residues. V was pared by 6 bases and J by 3 bases, with 6 bases of the junction left unmatched.

There are many counts of this clonotype. V is TRBV11-2 and J is TRBJ2-1; possible D gene TRBD1, 5 bases. CDR1 SGHAT and CDR2 FQNNGV come from the germline V gene. The CDR3 has 17 residues. Trimming left V 7 bases short and J 8 bases short, with 27 bases between. CDR3 in DNA: TGTGCCAGCAACCCCCTGGGGCCCGGTCGAAGCAGGTATGAGCAGTTCTTC. This encodes CASNPLGPGRSRYEQFF.

There are many counts of this clonotype. The chain links TRBV2 to TRBJ2-1, with D unclear. Germline CDR1 and CDR2: SNHLY and FYNNEI. The CDR3 runs to 13 residues. Between the trimmed V and J ends, which lost 4 bases and 1 base, there was a span of 5 bases. This chain's CDR3 is CASSGESYNEQFF. CDR3 in DNA: TGTGCCAGCAGTGGAGAGTCCTACAATGAGCAGTTCTTC. Variable domain in full (rest from reference TRBV2 and TRBJ2-1): EPEVTQTPSHQVTQMGQEVILRCVPISNHLYFYWYRQILGQKVEFLVSFYNNEISEKSEIFDDQFSVERPDGSNFTLKIRSTKLEDSAMYFCASSGESYNEQFFGPGTRLTVL.

Many counts were recorded for this clonotype. The chain employs TRBV30 and TRBJ1-1; D call uncertain. Germline values: CDR1 GTSNPN, CDR2 SVGIG (reference sequence). Trimming stripped 3 bases from V and 5 bases from J, with 10 bases between. The CDR3 extends over 12 amino acids. The CDR3: CAWRPSRTEAFF. The DNA for the CDR3 is TGTGCCTGGAGACCCTCGCGGACTGAAGCTTTCTTT.

This clonotype was detected ten times or more. This rearrangement joins TRBV10-3 to TRBJ2-1; TRBD2 aligns across 11 bases. Germline CDR1 reads ENHRY; CDR2 reads SYGVKD. V lost 11 bases and J lost 2; bases outside the gene matches: 5. The CDR3 spans 14 residues. CDR3 nucleotide sequence: TGTGCCGTGGAGACTAGCGGGGCCTACAATGAGCAGTTCTTC. Amino acid sequence: CAVETSGAYNEQFF.

This clonotype was counted only a few times. The V call is TRBV12-3 or TRBV12-4, the J call TRBJ2-3; a possible D gene is TRBD2 (6 bases). The germline V and J ends were trimmed by 8 bases and 2 bases, with 11 bases remaining between them. This CDR3 contains 13 residues. The CDR3 bases are TGTGCCAGCCGGGACTTTTACACAGATACGCAGTATTTT. Amino acids: CASRDFYTDTQYF.

The chain uses TRBV7-6 and TRBJ2-2; perhaps TRBD1 as D (5 bases). Germline lookup yields CDR1 SGHVS and CDR2 FNYEAQ. The CDR3 has 14 residues. V lost 5 bases, J lost 5 bases, and 12 bases lay in between. In nucleotides, the CDR3 is TGTGCCAGCAGCCGGACGGACACGACCGGGGAGCTGTTTTTT. Translated: CASSRTDTTGELFF.

The chain is built from TRBV4-1 and TRBJ2-2; maybe TRBD2 (6 bases). V was cut by 4 bases and J by 6 bases, with 9 bases left in between. The CDR3 length is 13 residues. CDR1 and CDR2 (germline): MGHRA, YSYEKL. CDR3 protein: CASSRLVAGELFF. As DNA, the CDR3 is TGCGCCAGCAGCCGACTAGTGGCCGGGGAGCTGTTTTTT.

At least ten counts were recorded for this clonotype. The chain's CDR3 is CASSPGRRGDEKLFF. The DNA for the CDR3 is TGTGCCAGCAGTCCAGGACGGCGGGGGGATGAAAAACTGTTTTTT. V gene TRBV2 combines with J gene TRBJ1-4; maybe TRBD1 (5 bases). This CDR3 has 15 residues. The germline V and J ends were trimmed by 5 bases and 6 bases, with 16 bases remaining between them. Germline CDR1 is SNHLY and CDR2 is FYNNEI.